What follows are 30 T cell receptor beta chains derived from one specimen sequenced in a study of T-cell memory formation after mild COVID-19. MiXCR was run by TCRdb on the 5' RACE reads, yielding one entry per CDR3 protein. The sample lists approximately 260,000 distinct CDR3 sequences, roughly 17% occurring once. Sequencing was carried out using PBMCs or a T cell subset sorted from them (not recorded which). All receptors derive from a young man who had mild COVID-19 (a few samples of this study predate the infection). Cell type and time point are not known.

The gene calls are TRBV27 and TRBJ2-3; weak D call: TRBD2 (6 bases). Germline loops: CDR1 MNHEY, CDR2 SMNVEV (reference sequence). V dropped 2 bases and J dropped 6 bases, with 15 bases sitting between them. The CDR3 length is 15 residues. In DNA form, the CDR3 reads TGTGCCAGCAGTTTAGCGGCGGGACGCCGGGATACGCAGTATTTT. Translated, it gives CASSLAAGRRDTQYF.

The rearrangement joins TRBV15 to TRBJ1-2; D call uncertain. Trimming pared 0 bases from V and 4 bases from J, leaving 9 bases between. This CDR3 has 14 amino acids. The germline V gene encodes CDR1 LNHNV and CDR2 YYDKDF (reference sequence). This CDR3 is CATSRDPGPYGYTF. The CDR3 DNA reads TGTGCCACCAGCAGAGATCCAGGACCCTATGGCTACACCTTC.

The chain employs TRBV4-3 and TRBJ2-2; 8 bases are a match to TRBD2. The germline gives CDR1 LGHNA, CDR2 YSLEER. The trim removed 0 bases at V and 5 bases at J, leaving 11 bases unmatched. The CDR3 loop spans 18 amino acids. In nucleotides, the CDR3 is TGCGCCAGCAGCCAAGAAGAGGCGGCGGGGGGCTGGACCGGGGAGCTGTTTTTT. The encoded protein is CASSQEEAAGGWTGELFF.

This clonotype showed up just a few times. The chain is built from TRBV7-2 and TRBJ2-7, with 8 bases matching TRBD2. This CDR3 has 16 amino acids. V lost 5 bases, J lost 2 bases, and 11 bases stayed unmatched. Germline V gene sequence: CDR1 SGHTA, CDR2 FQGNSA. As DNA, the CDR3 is TGTGCCAGCAGCCCCATAGCGGGACCGCCCCCCTACGAGCAGTACTTC. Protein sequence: CASSPIAGPPPYEQYF. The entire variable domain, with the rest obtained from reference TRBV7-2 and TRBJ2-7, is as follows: GAGVSQSPSNKVTEKGKDVELRCDPISGHTALYWYRQSLGQGLEFLIYFQGNSAPDKSGLPSDRFSAERTGGSVSTLTIQRTQQEDSAVYLCASSPIAGPPPYEQYFGPGTRLTVT.

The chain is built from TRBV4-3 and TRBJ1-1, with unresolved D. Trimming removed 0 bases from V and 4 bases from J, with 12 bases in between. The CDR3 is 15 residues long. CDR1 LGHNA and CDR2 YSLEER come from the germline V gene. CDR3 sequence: CASSQDRRQFTEAFF. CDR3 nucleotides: TGCGCCAGCAGCCAAGATAGGCGACAATTCACTGAAGCTTTCTTT.

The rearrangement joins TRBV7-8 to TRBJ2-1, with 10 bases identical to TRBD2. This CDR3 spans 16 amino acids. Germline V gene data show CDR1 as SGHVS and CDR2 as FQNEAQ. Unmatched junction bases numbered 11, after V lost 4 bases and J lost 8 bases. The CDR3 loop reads CASSSLAGGRWYEQFF. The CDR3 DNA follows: TGTGCCAGCAGCTCCTTAGCGGGGGGCCGCTGGTATGAGCAGTTCTTC.

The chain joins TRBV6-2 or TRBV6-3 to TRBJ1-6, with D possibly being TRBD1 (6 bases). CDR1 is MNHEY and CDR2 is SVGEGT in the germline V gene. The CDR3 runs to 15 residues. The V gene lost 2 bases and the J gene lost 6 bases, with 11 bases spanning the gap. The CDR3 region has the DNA TGTGCCAGCAGTTACCAGGGGTTCGGTAATTCACCCCTCCACTTT. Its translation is CASSYQGFGNSPLHF.

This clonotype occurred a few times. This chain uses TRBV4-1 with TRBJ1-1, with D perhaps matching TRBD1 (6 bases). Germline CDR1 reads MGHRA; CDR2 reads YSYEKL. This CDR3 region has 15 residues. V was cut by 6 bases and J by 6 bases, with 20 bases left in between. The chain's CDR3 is CASRKMGGREAEAFF. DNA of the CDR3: TGCGCCAGCAGAAAAATGGGGGGGCGCGAGGCTGAAGCTTTCTTT.

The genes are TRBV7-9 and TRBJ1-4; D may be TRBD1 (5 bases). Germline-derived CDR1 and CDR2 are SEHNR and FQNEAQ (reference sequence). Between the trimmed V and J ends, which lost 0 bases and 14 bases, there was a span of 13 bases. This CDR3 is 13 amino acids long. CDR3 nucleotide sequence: TGTGCCAGCAGCTTAGCCGGGACCATAAACCTGTTTTTT. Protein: CASSLAGTINLFF.

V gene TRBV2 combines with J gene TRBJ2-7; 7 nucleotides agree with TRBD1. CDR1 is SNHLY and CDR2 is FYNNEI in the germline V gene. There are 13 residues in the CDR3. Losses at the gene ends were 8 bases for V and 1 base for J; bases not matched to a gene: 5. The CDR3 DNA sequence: TGTGCCAGCTTTCAGACAGGGTCCTACGAGCAGTACTTC. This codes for CASFQTGSYEQYF.

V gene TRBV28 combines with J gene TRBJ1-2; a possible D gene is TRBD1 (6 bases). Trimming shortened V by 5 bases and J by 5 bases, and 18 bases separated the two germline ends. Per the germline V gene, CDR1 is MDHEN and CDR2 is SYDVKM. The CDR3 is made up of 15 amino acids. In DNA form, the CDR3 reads TGTGCCAGCAGTCCCAGCGAGGGGGGACGGTATGGCTACACCTTC. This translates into CASSPSEGGRYGYTF.

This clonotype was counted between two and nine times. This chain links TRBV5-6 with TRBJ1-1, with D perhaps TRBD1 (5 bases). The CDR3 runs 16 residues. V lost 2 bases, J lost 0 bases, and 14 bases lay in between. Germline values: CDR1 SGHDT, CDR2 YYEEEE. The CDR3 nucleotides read TGTGCCAGCAGCTTTATAACGGGACTTCTGAACACTGAAGCTTTCTTT. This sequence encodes CASSFITGLLNTEAFF.

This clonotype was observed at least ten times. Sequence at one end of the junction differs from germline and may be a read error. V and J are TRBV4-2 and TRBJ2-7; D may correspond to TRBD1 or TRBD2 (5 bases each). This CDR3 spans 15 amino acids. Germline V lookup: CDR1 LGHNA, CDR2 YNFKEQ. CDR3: CASSQELGPLAGDDF. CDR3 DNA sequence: TGTGCCAGCAGCCAAGAGTTGGGACCCCTCGCCGGGGACGACTTC.

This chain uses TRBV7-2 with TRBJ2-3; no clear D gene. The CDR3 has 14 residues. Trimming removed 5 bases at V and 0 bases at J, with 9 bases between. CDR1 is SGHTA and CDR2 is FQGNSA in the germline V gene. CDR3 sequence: CASSQMGSTDTQYF. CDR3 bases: TGTGCCAGCAGCCAAATGGGGAGCACAGATACGCAGTATTTT.

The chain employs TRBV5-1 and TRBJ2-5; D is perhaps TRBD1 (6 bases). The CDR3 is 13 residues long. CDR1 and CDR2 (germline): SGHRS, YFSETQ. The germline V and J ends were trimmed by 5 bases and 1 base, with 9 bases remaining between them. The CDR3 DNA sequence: TGCGCCAGCAGAAGACAGGCCCAAGAGACCCAGTACTTC. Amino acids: CASRRQAQETQYF.

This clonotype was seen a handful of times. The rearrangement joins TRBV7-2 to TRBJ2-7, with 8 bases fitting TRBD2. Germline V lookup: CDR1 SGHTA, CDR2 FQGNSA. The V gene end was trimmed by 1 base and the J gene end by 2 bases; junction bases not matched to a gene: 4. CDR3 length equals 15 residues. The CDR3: CASSLGVGGAYEQYF. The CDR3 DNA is TGTGCCAGCAGCTTAGGAGTCGGGGGGGCCTACGAGCAGTACTTC.

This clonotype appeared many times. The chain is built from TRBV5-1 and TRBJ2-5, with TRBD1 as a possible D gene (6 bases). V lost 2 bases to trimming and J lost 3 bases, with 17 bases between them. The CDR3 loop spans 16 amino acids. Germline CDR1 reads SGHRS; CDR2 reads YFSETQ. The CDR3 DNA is TGCGCCAGCAGCTTTCCTCAACAGGGATGGGAAGAGACCCAGTACTTC. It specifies CASSFPQQGWEETQYF.

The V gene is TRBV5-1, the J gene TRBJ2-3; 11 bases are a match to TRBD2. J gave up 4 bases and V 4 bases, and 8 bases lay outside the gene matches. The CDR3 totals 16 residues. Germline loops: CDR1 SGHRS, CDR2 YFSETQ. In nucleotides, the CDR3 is TGCGCCAGCAGCCCCCCTAGCGGGGGGAACGCAGATACGCAGTATTTT. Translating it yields CASSPPSGGNADTQYF.

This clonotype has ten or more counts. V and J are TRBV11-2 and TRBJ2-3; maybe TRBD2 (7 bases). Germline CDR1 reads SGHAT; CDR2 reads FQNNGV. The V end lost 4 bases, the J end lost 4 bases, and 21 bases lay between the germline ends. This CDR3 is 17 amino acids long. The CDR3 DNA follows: TGTGCCAGCAGCTCGTCCACGTCCGGGGGGCCCCCAGATACGCAGTATTTT. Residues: CASSSSTSGGPPDTQYF. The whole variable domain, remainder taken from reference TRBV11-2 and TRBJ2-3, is EAGVAQSPRYKIIEKRQSVAFWCNPISGHATLYWYQQILGQGPKLLIQFQNNGVVDDSQLPKDRFSAERLKGVDSTLKIQPAKLEDSAVYLCASSSSTSGGPPDTQYFGPGTRLTVL.

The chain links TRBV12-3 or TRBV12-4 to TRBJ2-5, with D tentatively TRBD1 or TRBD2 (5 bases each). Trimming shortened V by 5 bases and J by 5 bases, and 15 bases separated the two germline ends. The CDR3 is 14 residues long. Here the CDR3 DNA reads TGTGCCAGCAGTCCTAATGGGGGTGAGGAGACCCAGTACTTC. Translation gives CASSPNGGEETQYF.

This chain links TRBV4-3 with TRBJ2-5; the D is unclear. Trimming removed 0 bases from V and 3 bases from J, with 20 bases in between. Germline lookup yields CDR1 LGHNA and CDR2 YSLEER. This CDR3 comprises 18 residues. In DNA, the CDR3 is TGCGCCAGCAGCCAAGATAGGAGACCGTCCTTCTCTGAAGAGACCCAGTACTTC. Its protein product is CASSQDRRPSFSEETQYF.

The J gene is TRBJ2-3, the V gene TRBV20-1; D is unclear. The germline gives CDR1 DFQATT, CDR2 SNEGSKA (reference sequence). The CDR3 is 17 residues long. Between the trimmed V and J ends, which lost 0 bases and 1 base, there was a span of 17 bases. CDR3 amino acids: CSARDDRRGYRTDTQYF. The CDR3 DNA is TGCAGTGCTAGAGATGATAGACGCGGATACCGCACAGATACGCAGTATTTT.

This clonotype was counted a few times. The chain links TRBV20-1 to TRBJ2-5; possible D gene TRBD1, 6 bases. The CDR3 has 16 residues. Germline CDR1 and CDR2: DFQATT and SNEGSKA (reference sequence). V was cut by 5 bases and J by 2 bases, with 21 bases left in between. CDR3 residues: CSAPPAGAAIQETQYF. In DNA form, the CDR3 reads TGCAGTGCTCCCCCGGCAGGGGCCGCGATACAAGAGACCCAGTACTTC.

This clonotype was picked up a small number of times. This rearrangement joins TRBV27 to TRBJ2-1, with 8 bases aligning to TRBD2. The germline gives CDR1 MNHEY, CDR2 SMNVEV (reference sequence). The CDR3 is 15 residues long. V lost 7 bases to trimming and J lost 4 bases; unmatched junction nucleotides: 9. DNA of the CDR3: TGTGCCAGCATCTCGACCGGGACTAGTTACAATGAGCAGTTCTTC. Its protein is CASISTGTSYNEQFF.

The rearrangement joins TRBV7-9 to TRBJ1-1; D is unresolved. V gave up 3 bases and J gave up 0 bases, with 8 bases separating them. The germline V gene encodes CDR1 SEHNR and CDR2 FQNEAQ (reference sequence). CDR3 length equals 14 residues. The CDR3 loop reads CASSFDGMNTEAFF. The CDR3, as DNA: TGTGCCAGCAGCTTCGACGGAATGAACACTGAAGCTTTCTTT. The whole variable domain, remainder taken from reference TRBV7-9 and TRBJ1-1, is DTGVSQNPRHKITKRGQNVTFRCDPISEHNRLYWYRQTLGQGPEFLTYFQNEAQLEKSRLLSDRFSAERPKGSFSTLEIQRTEQGDSAMYLCASSFDGMNTEAFFGQGTRLTVV.

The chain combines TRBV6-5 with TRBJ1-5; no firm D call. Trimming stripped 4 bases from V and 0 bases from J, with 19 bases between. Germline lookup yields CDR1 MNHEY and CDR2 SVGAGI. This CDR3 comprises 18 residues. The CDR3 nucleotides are TGTGCCAGCAGTTCGGGATCGCCCGGATTTTATAGCAATCAGCCCCAGCATTTT. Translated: CASSSGSPGFYSNQPQHF.

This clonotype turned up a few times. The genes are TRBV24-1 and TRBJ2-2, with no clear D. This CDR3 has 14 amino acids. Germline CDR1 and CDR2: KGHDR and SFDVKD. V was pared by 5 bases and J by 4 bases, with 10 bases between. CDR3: CATSGMGATGELFF. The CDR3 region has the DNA TGTGCCACCAGTGGGATGGGCGCCACCGGGGAGCTGTTTTTT.

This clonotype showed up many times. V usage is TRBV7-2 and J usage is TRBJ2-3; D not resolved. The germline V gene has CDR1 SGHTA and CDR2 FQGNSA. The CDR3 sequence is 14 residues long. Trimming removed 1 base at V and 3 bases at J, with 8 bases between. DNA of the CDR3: TGTGCCAGCAGCTTAGTGGTGGGGACAGATACGCAGTATTTT. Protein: CASSLVVGTDTQYF.

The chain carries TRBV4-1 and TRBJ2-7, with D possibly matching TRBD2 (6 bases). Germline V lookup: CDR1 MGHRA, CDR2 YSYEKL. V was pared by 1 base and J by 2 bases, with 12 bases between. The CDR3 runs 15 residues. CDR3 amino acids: CASSQADGGTYEQYF. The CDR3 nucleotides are TGCGCCAGCAGCCAAGCAGACGGAGGGACCTACGAGCAGTACTTC.

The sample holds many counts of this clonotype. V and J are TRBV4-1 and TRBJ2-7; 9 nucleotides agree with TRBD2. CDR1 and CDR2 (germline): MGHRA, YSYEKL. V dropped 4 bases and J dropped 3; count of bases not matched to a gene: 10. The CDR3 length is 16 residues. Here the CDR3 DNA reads TGCGCCAGCAGCCGCCTCGGCGGGGGGGAAGTCTACGAGCAGTACTTC. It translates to CASSRLGGGEVYEQYF.